A single sample gave rise to the 27 T cell receptor beta chains below, sequenced in a study of T-cell reconstitution after alpha-beta-depleted transplantation in children. Preparation of the TCRbeta library used unique molecular identifiers. MiXCR, run by TCRdb on the PCR reads, gives a single entry per CDR3 protein. This table holds about 440,000 distinct CDR3 sequences, around two fifths found once. Sequences were derived from PBMCs, sampled before TCRalphabeta/CD19-depleted stem cell transplant. All receptors come from a girl aged 2 to 9 with aplastic anemia, due to receive a stem cell transplant.

This clonotype was seen many times. V usage is TRBV16 and J usage is TRBJ1-2; no definite D call. In germline, CDR1 is KGHSY, CDR2 FQNENV. Deletions cut 2 bases from V and 2 bases from J, with 15 bases between. The CDR3 is 16 residues long. The CDR3 coding sequence is TGTGCCAGCAGCCAAAACGTTCTCGGAATAAACTATGGCTACACCTTC. Residues: CASSQNVLGINYGYTF.

The chain carries TRBV5-5 and TRBJ2-2; 14 bases line up with TRBD2. Germline CDR1 reads SGHKS; CDR2 reads YYEKEE (reference sequence). The junction had 5 bases not matched to a gene; V was cut back by 3 bases and J by 7 bases. The CDR3 extends over 16 amino acids. The CDR3 nucleotides read TGTGCCAGCAGCTCCCGACTAGCGGGAGGGGGCGGGGAGCTGTTTTTT. Translating gives CASSSRLAGGGGELFF.

This clonotype has a count of ten or more. The rearrangement links TRBV10-3 to TRBJ2-1, with D perhaps matching TRBD2 (6 bases). Trimming took 6 bases from V and 8 from J, leaving 14 bases between them. Germline-derived CDR1 and CDR2 are ENHRY and SYGVKD. The CDR3 length is 13 residues. CDR3 sequence (DNA): TGTGCCATCAGAAAGACTAGTTCCGATGAGCAGTTCTTC. Protein product: CAIRKTSSDEQFF.

A few counts support this clonotype. The genes are TRBV7-6 and TRBJ2-1; D gene uncertain. Trimming left V 5 bases short and J 5 bases short, with 10 bases between. This CDR3 is built from 13 residues. Germline V gives CDR1 SGHVS, CDR2 FNYEAQ. In nucleotides, the CDR3 is TGTGCCAGCAGCCCCGCCCGGAACAATGAGCAGTTCTTC. Protein product: CASSPARNNEQFF.

This clonotype was seen at least ten times. The gene calls are TRBV5-1 and TRBJ1-2; D is perhaps TRBD1 (5 bases). Germline V gives CDR1 SGHRS, CDR2 YFSETQ. This CDR3 spans 16 amino acids. V lost 4 bases to trimming and J lost 0 bases, with 16 bases between them. CDR3 bases: TGCGCCAGCAGCGGGGGGACTGTTCTAGCTAACTATGGCTACACCTTC. Protein: CASSGGTVLANYGYTF.

This clonotype was seen a few times. The chain joins TRBV15 to TRBJ2-3; 11 positions match TRBD2. This CDR3 is 14 amino acids long. The germline gives CDR1 LNHNV, CDR2 YYDKDF (reference sequence). Losses at the gene ends were 8 bases for V and 2 bases for J; bases not matched to a gene: 3. The CDR3 nucleotides are TGTGCCACCGCGGGACTAGCGGCCACAGATACGCAGTATTTT. Its translation: CATAGLAATDTQYF.

This clonotype occurred many times. J is TRBJ2-3 and V is TRBV20-1; the match to TRBD1 covers 9 bases. In germline, CDR1 is DFQATT, CDR2 SNEGSKA (reference sequence). This CDR3 region has 16 residues. V shed 1 base and J 2 bases; nucleotides not matched to a gene: 7. CDR3: CSARAFGTGPTDTQYF. The CDR3, as DNA: TGCAGTGCTAGAGCTTTCGGGACAGGGCCCACAGATACGCAGTATTTT.

This clonotype was seen just once. This sequence joins TRBV11-2 and TRBJ1-1, with 10 bases fitting TRBD1. This CDR3 has 17 residues. Germline V gene data show CDR1 as SGHAT and CDR2 as FQNNGV. J gave up 3 bases and V 4 bases, and 11 bases lay outside the gene matches. The CDR3 sequence: CASSSRRTGGKDTEAFF. In DNA form, the CDR3 reads TGTGCCAGCAGCTCCCGAAGGACAGGGGGTAAGGACACTGAAGCTTTCTTT.

Turning to this clonotype: This clone may be a read error of a much larger clone one base away. The V call is TRBV2, the J call TRBJ2-5; D is perhaps TRBD2 (6 bases). From germline, CDR1 is SNHLY and CDR2 FYNNEI. This CDR3 contains 14 residues. The CDR3 bases are TGTGCCAGCCGGCGGGGCCAGGGCCAAGGGACCCAGTACTTC. The encoded protein is CASRRGQGQGTQYF.

This clonotype was observed at least ten times. V gene TRBV7-2 combines with J gene TRBJ2-5, with 7 bases lining up with TRBD1. Trimming cost V 4 bases and J 1 base; bases outside gene matches: 3. The CDR3 spans 14 residues. Germline V gene sequence: CDR1 SGHTA, CDR2 FQGNSA. For the CDR3, the DNA is TGTGCCAGCAGCTCGACAGGGACCCAAGAGACCCAGTACTTC. Encoded protein: CASSSTGTQETQYF.

The rearrangement uses TRBV5-1 and TRBJ1-1; D possibly corresponds to TRBD1 (5 bases). V was pared by 7 bases and J by 3 bases, with 16 bases between. CDR3 length: 14 amino acids. CDR1 and CDR2 from the germline V gene are SGHRS and YFSETQ. The CDR3 here is CASQSSAGHTEAFF. The CDR3, as DNA: TGCGCCAGCCAGTCTTCAGCGGGGCACACTGAAGCTTTCTTT.

In this sample, this clonotype turned up a few times. The chain carries TRBV20-1 and TRBJ2-7, with 7 bases matching TRBD1. Germline CDR1 reads DFQATT; CDR2 reads SNEGSKA (reference sequence). The CDR3 covers 14 residues. V shed 3 bases, J shed 5 bases, and the junction held 10 bases outside the gene matches. The CDR3 sequence is CSASESQGKHEQYF. The CDR3 DNA reads TGCAGTGCTAGCGAATCACAGGGGAAGCACGAGCAGTACTTC.

This chain links TRBV11-1 with TRBJ1-1; D not certain. This CDR3 contains 16 residues. Germline V gene lookup returns CDR1 SGHAT and CDR2 FQDESV (reference sequence). Trimming cost V 5 bases and J 11 bases, with 27 bases left between them. This chain's CDR3 is CASSPLGRPDPDLAFF. The CDR3 nucleotides are TGTGCCAGCAGCCCCCTAGGGCGCCCGGACCCCGACCTGGCTTTCTTT.

This clonotype appeared many times. This chain connects TRBV5-1 to TRBJ2-5; 8 nucleotides align to TRBD2. The CDR3 spans 15 residues. V shed 3 bases and J 4 bases; nucleotides not matched to a gene: 8. Per the germline V gene, CDR1 is SGHRS and CDR2 is YFSETQ. The CDR3 loop reads CASSYSLTSVETQYF. The CDR3 nucleotides read TGCGCCAGCAGCTATAGTTTGACTAGCGTAGAGACCCAGTACTTC. Full variable domain (remainder filled in from reference TRBV5-1 and TRBJ2-5): KAGVTQTPRYLIKTRGQQVTLSCSPISGHRSVSWYQQTPGQGLQFLFEYFSETQRNKGNFPGRFSGRQFSNSRSEMNVSTLELGDSALYLCASSYSLTSVETQYFGPGTRLLVL.

This rearrangement joins TRBV5-1 to TRBJ1-3, with D uncertain. CDR1 and CDR2 from the germline V gene are SGHRS and YFSETQ. V lost 0 bases, J lost 0 bases, and 7 bases lay in between. This CDR3 contains 15 residues. The CDR3 reads CASSLVTGSGNTIYF. Here the CDR3 DNA reads TGCGCCAGCAGCTTGGTAACTGGCTCTGGAAACACCATATATTTT.

V is TRBV20-1 and J is TRBJ2-5; 13 bases line up with TRBD2. The CDR3 loop spans 15 amino acids. V gave up 6 bases and J gave up 1 base; unmatched junction bases: 5. Germline assignment: CDR1 DFQATT and CDR2 SNEGSKA (reference sequence). CDR3 DNA sequence: TGCAGTGCAGGCGGGACTAGCGGGATCCAAGAGACCCAGTACTTC. Protein product: CSAGGTSGIQETQYF.

The rearrangement joins TRBV3-1 to TRBJ2-4; D assignment may be TRBD1 or TRBD2 (5 bases each). Germline V gene data show CDR1 as LGHDT and CDR2 as YNNKEL (reference sequence). The CDR3 covers 14 residues. Trimming took 6 bases from V and 5 from J, leaving 14 bases between them. As DNA, the CDR3 is TGTGCCAGCAGTTCGAGGGGCGGCGAAAACATTCAGTACTTC. Translating gives CASSSRGGENIQYF.

This clonotype was counted between two and nine times. V is TRBV18 and J is TRBJ1-2; D call uncertain. Trimming pared 1 base from V and 6 bases from J, leaving 12 bases between. The germline V gene has CDR1 KGHSH and CDR2 LQKENI. The CDR3 has 14 amino acids. This CDR3 reads CASSPRQVGHGYTF. CDR3 DNA: TGTGCCAGCTCACCACGGCAGGTCGGGCATGGCTACACCTTC.

J is TRBJ1-5 and V is TRBV7-8; D gene unclear. The germline V and J ends were trimmed by 3 bases and 7 bases, with 7 bases remaining between them. Germline CDR1 and CDR2: SGHVS and FQNEAQ. The CDR3 totals 12 residues. CDR3: CASSFSQQPQHF. The CDR3 nucleotides are TGTGCCAGCAGCTTCAGTCAGCAGCCCCAGCATTTT.

The rearrangement joins TRBV29-1 to TRBJ2-1, with a weak D call TRBD2 (5 bases). The germline V gene has CDR1 SQVTM and CDR2 ANQGSEA. This CDR3 is 12 amino acids long. Deletions cut 2 bases from V and 8 bases from J, with 10 bases between. In DNA, the CDR3 is TGCAGCGTTGAAAGCGGCGAGGATGAGCAGTTCTTC. It specifies CSVESGEDEQFF.

The chain joins TRBV6-1 to TRBJ2-4; D is perhaps TRBD2 (6 bases). V gave up 2 bases and J gave up 2 bases, with 10 bases separating them. The CDR3 runs 15 residues. Germline V gene data show CDR1 as MNHNS and CDR2 as SASEGT. CDR3 sequence: CASSERLDSKNIQYF. Here the CDR3 DNA reads TGTGCCAGCAGTGAAAGACTAGACTCCAAAAACATTCAGTACTTC.

Only a few counts were recorded for this clonotype. V is TRBV12-3 or TRBV12-4 and J is TRBJ1-2; D is possibly TRBD1 (5 bases). The CDR3 spans 14 residues. V was pared by 7 bases and J by 3 bases, with 15 bases between. The CDR3 DNA reads TGTGCCAGCAAGCAGGGTATGGGAGACTATGGCTACACCTTC. This sequence encodes CASKQGMGDYGYTF.

This clonotype was observed a few times. V gene TRBV6-5 combines with J gene TRBJ2-5; TRBD2 might be the D (5 bases). The germline CDR1 and CDR2 sequences are MNHEY and SVGAGI. Trimming left V 0 bases short and J 5 bases short, with 10 bases between. The CDR3 has 14 residues. As DNA, the CDR3 is TGTGCCAGCAGTTACTCTGAGCGGTACGAGACCCAGTACTTC. It specifies CASSYSERYETQYF.

There are a few counts of this clonotype. V and J are TRBV20-1 and TRBJ2-7, with 10 nucleotides matching TRBD1. V trimming: 3 bases; J trimming: 3 bases; junction bases outside the gene matches: 5. The CDR3 covers 14 residues. CDR1 and CDR2 from the germline V gene are DFQATT and SNEGSKA (reference sequence). Here the CDR3 reads CSASRDRGNYEQYF. CDR3 DNA sequence: TGCAGTGCTAGCAGGGACAGGGGAAACTACGAGCAGTACTTC.

V gene TRBV5-1 combines with J gene TRBJ2-2; 7 nucleotides line up with TRBD2. J was trimmed by 0 bases and V by 4 bases; bases with no gene match: 12. Germline V gives CDR1 SGHRS, CDR2 YFSETQ. CDR3 length: 18 residues. The CDR3 nucleotides are TGCGCCAGCAGCACCCGGACTAGGGAACACCCGAACACCGGGGAGCTGTTTTTT. Translated: CASSTRTREHPNTGELFF.

This clonotype was seen ten or more times. The J gene is TRBJ2-2, the V gene TRBV7-3, with 9 bases aligning to TRBD1. J was trimmed by 7 bases and V by 5 bases; bases with no gene match: 5. Germline V lookup: CDR1 SGHTA, CDR2 FQGTGA. The CDR3 runs to 14 residues. The CDR3 sequence is CASSRTGENGELFF. CDR3 nucleotides: TGTGCCAGCAGCCGGACAGGGGAGAACGGGGAGCTGTTTTTT. Together with reference TRBV7-3 and TRBJ2-2, the CDR3 gives the full variable domain: GAGVSQTPSNKVTEKGKYVELRCDPISGHTALYWYRQSLGQGPEFLIYFQGTGAADDSGLPNDRFFAVRPEGSVSTLKIQRTERGDSAVYLCASSRTGENGELFFGEGSRLTVL.

This clonotype was seen at least ten times. The chain employs TRBV5-1 and TRBJ2-7, with 8 bases fitting TRBD2. V gave up 4 bases and J gave up 4 bases; unmatched junction bases: 10. The CDR3 runs to 15 residues. Germline values: CDR1 SGHRS, CDR2 YFSETQ. CDR3 sequence reads: CASSPSSGRTYEQYF. DNA for the CDR3: TGCGCCAGCAGCCCCTCCAGCGGGAGAACTTACGAGCAGTACTTC.